This T cell receptor beta chain was sequenced in a study of OX40 agonist ivuxolimab in advanced cancers. Background on the study: Partial responses were achieved by three patients: one hepatocellular carcinoma, two cutaneous melanoma.

This CDR3 region has 15 residues. V was trimmed by 2 bases and J by 0 bases, leaving 7 bases between them. Germline V lookup: CDR1 MNHNY, CDR2 SVGAGI (reference sequence). Clones were sequenced by immunoSEQ multiplex PCR, and TCRdb holds only the in-frame ones, with some missing. This table holds tens of thousands of clones, about nine tenths found once. Study conclusions and caveats: CD4+ and CD8+ blood T cells expanded clonally by week 6 at 0.1 to 3.0 mg/kg. In CD8+ T cells, expanded clones were on average more numerous than in CD4+.

Systemic immunosuppression or autoimmune disease history was grounds to exclude patients. A note on this clone: Its target is not known.

The material sequenced was CD4+ or CD8+ T cells sorted from blood, taken in a trial of the OX40 agonist ivuxolimab. This receptor was obtained from an adult with an advanced solid tumor such as melanoma, head and neck, liver or kidney cancer. The genes are TRBV6-6 and TRBJ1-4; no clear D. The CDR3 here is CASSYGTATNEKLFF. The CDR3 coding sequence is TGTGCCAGCAGTTACGGCACAGCAACTAATGAAAAACTGTTTTTT.